The clone carrying this TCR beta chain was found a few times. Its antigen is currently unknown. This entry is derived from a study of Graves' ophthalmopathy and Graves' hyperthyroidism. Study-level points and caveats: Blood also held most thyroid clonotypes expanded above 0.001 frequency.

Investigators amplified TCR beta CDR3 regions from RNA transcripts. Following a first-round RT-PCR that used HTBI primers, a second-round multiplex PCR was carried out. MiXCR was run by TCRdb on the multiplex PCR reads, yielding one entry per CDR3 protein. There are roughly 420,000 distinct CDR3 sequences in the sample; roughly 21% occur only once, and roughly 3.2% lies in the top ten. The material sequenced was peripheral blood. This clonotype was obtained from a woman aged 18-29 years with stable Graves' hyperthyroidism.

The CDR3 sequence is CASSSHRGGNQPQHF. For the CDR3, the DNA is TGTGCCAGCAGCTCCCATCGGGGGGGCAATCAGCCCCAGCATTTT. The chain employs TRBV7-2 and TRBJ1-5; tentative D call: TRBD1 (5 bases). From germline, CDR1 is SGHTA and CDR2 FQGNSA. The CDR3 has 15 residues. Trimming took off 4 bases at V and 2 bases at J, with 12 bases between the two ends.